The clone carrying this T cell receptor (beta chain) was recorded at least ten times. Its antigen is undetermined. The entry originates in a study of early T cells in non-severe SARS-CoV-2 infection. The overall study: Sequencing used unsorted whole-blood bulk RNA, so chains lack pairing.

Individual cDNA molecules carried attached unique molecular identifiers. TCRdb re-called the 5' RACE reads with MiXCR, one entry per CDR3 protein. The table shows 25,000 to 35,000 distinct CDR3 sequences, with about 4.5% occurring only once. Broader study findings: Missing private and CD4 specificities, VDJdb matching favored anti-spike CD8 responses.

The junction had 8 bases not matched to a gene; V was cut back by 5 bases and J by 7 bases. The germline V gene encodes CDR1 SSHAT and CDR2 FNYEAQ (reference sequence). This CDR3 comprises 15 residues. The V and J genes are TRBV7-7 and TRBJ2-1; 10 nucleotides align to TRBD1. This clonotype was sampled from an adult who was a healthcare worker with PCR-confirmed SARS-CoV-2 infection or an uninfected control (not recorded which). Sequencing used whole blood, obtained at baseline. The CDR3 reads CASSQTGGAGNEQFF. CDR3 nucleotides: TGTGCCAGCAGCCAGACAGGGGGCGCGGGAAATGAGCAGTTCTTC.